This T cell receptor (beta chain) was sequenced for a study of CD8+ T cells in alopecia areata. The wider study: In an open-label trial, patients got 5 to 10 mg tofacitinib twice daily.

This clone came up a few times. No antigen is known for it. Whole-study findings and limits: Between patients, shared TCR sequences were less clear than in mice. This was possibly due in part to HLA diversity in the patient population. Higher clonality and more expanded CD8+ clones appeared in lesional than normal scalp.

The germline gives CDR1 SQVTM, CDR2 ANQGSEA. This CDR3 is built from 17 residues. V trimming: 4 bases; J trimming: 5 bases; junction bases outside the gene matches: 15. Sequencing used cDNA as its template, made by extracting RNA and reverse transcribing it. The table came from immunoSEQ multiplex PCR; TCRdb's copy has only in-frame clones and leaves some out. The sample has roughly 250,000 clones; approximately 61% are singletons. The V gene is TRBV29-1, the J gene TRBJ2-2, with TRBD1 matching over 8 bases. The source of this sequence is a human donor with alopecia areata. The sample was CD4+ T cells sorted from blood, taken at week 0. The chain's CDR3 is CSVVLLGRDRWTGELFF. The CDR3, as DNA: TGCAGCGTTGTCTTATTGGGCCGGGACAGGTGGACCGGGGAGCTGTTTTTT.